The 7 T cell receptor beta chains reported below all come from one sample, sequenced in a study of T cell changes during pregnancy in multiple sclerosis. Sequencing was performed with immunoSEQ multiplex PCR; in TCRdb, only in-frame clones are kept and a portion is missing. In the table there are 84,000 or so clones, around 93% of which are singletons. The source material was peripheral blood, sampled in the third trimester of pregnancy. Receptor source: a female donor with multiple sclerosis, enrolled in a pregnancy study.

This chain joins TRBV27 and TRBJ2-2; D gene ambiguous. This CDR3 region has 13 residues. Germline CDR1 and CDR2: MNHEY and SMNVEV (reference sequence). V gave up 4 bases and J gave up 4 bases, with 7 bases separating them. DNA of the CDR3: TGTGCCAGCAGTTACCCCGGCACCGGGGAGCTGTTTTTT. This encodes CASSYPGTGELFF.

This clone was recorded a few times. V is TRBV11-1 and J is TRBJ1-2, with TRBD1 as a possible D gene (6 bases). Trimming removed 5 bases at V and 5 bases at J, with 18 bases between. CDR1 and CDR2 (germline): SGHAT, FQDESV (reference sequence). This CDR3 is 15 amino acids long. CDR3 loop: CASSVRGTTVYGYTF. The CDR3 DNA reads TGTGCCAGCAGCGTCAGGGGAACCACAGTTTATGGCTACACCTTC.

J is TRBJ2-7 and V is TRBV5-6; TRBD1 aligns across 10 bases. V shed 1 base, J shed 2 bases, and the junction held 6 bases outside the gene matches. The CDR3 loop spans 16 amino acids. Germline CDR1 and CDR2: SGHDT and YYEEEE. The CDR3 protein is CASSLMGQGSTYEQYF. CDR3 coding DNA: TGTGCCAGCAGCTTGATGGGACAGGGGTCGACCTACGAGCAGTACTTC.

The genes are TRBV18 and TRBJ1-1, with TRBD1 as a possible D gene (5 bases). Trimming stripped 3 bases from V and 5 bases from J, with 13 bases between. This CDR3 contains 14 residues. The V gene's germline CDR1 is KGHSH and CDR2 LQKENI. CDR3 sequence (DNA): TGTGCCAGCTCACCTGGGGGGGGTCAAACTGAAGCTTTCTTT. Protein product: CASSPGGGQTEAFF.

The chain couples TRBV9 to TRBJ1-1; a weak D match, TRBD1 (6 bases). Germline V lookup: CDR1 SGDLS, CDR2 YYNGEE. Trimming pared 2 bases from V and 7 bases from J, leaving 9 bases between. The length of the CDR3 is 12 residues. The CDR3 DNA reads as TGTGCCAGCAGCGTGCTACAGGGTGAAGCTTTCTTT. The encoded protein is CASSVLQGEAFF.

The V gene is TRBV5-1, the J gene TRBJ1-4; tentative D call: TRBD1 (6 bases). V shed 3 bases and J shed 4 bases, with 13 bases lying between them. This CDR3 has 15 amino acids. Germline V gene data show CDR1 as SGHRS and CDR2 as YFSETQ. CDR3 DNA: TGCGCCAGCAGCTGGAGGGGGGGAGATAATGAAAAACTGTTTTTT. Its protein is CASSWRGGDNEKLFF. Filled out from reference TRBV5-1 and TRBJ1-4, the complete variable domain reads KAGVTQTPRYLIKTRGQQVTLSCSPISGHRSVSWYQQTPGQGLQFLFEYFSETQRNKGNFPGRFSGRQFSNSRSEMNVSTLELGDSALYLCASSWRGGDNEKLFFGSGTQLSVL.

V is TRBV6-5 and J is TRBJ2-1; tentative D call: TRBD1 (5 bases). Trimming took off 2 bases at V and 4 bases at J, with 12 bases between the two ends. CDR3 size: 15 residues. Per germline, CDR1 MNHEY and CDR2 SVGAGI. The CDR3 nucleotides are TGTGCCAGCAGTTACGTTGATGCAGGGTACAATGAGCAGTTCTTC. This gives the protein CASSYVDAGYNEQFF.